The present T cell receptor beta chain was sequenced within a study of brain T cells in children with intractable seizures. Study-wide points: Patients' HCMV serostatus was unknown; virus specificity rests on CDR3 similarity alone. Absence of clones before surgery may stem from lower sequencing depth.

This CDR3 has 19 residues. Germline V lookup: CDR1 LGHNA, CDR2 YNFKEQ. After removal of 0 bases from V and 3 bases from J, the junction contained 14 bases not matched to a gene. Of note for this clone: Antigen specificity is unknown.

Assay used: immunoSEQ multiplex PCR; TCRdb lists only in-frame clones, some missing. Among about 350,000 clones listed, 93% were seen once. The time point denotes: blood from clinic visit 5 months post-surgery; TSC patient then seizure free. Sequencing was limited to surgery cases with top T cell transcript signatures in brain tissue. Pre-surgery treatment included at least one anti-epileptic drug. The clonotype was recovered from a boy under two years old with tuberous sclerosis and intractable seizures. This chain uses TRBV4-2 with TRBJ2-7; 10 nucleotides match TRBD2. The material sequenced was peripheral blood, taken roughly 5 months after surgery. This chain's CDR3 is CASSQEDLALSGRYYEQYF. CDR3 in DNA: TGTGCCAGCAGCCAAGAGGACCTGGCGCTTAGCGGGAGGTACTACGAGCAGTACTTC.